Below, 29 T cell receptor beta chains from the same sample are listed, as sequenced in a study of technical replicates of blood from a handful of donors. Here immunoSEQ multiplex PCR was the method, and the copy in TCRdb shows in-frame clones only, minus some. The sample includes around 84,000 clones, around 90% of them seen just once. Sequencing was performed on T cells isolated from PBMCs. These receptors all come from a human donor in good health.

The count of this clone is one. The chain employs TRBV5-1 and TRBJ1-5; no firm D call. This CDR3 has 16 amino acids. V gave up 1 base and J gave up 4 bases, with 15 bases separating them. Germline V gene data show CDR1 as SGHRS and CDR2 as YFSETQ. This chain's CDR3 is CASSLNGGDGNQPQHF. The CDR3 DNA sequence: TGCGCCAGCAGCTTGAATGGTGGAGACGGGAATCAGCCCCAGCATTTT.

The chain is built from TRBV27 and TRBJ1-1, with D perhaps TRBD1 (6 bases). This CDR3 has 14 residues. Germline values: CDR1 MNHEY, CDR2 SMNVEV (reference sequence). Trimming removed 3 bases at V and 7 bases at J, with 15 bases between. CDR3 DNA sequence: TGTGCCAGCAGTTTGGGGAGGGGGGGAGTTGAAGCTTTCTTT. Translation: CASSLGRGGVEAFF.

The V gene is TRBV5-1, the J gene TRBJ1-1; no firm D call. The germline V gene has CDR1 SGHRS and CDR2 YFSETQ. CDR3 length: 15 residues. V lost 4 bases to trimming and J lost 1 base, with 14 bases between them. The CDR3 DNA reads as TGCGCCAGCAGCAGAGAGTCGAGCGCGAACACTGAAGCTTTCTTT. Its translation: CASSRESSANTEAFF.

This rearrangement joins TRBV6-6 to TRBJ1-5, with D maybe TRBD1 (5 bases). V was shortened by 4 bases and J by 3 bases, with 13 bases between the two germline ends. Per germline, CDR1 MNHNY and CDR2 SVGAGI (reference sequence). The CDR3 is 15 residues long. The CDR3 nucleotides read TGTGCCAGCAGTTCCCCCAGCAGGGCCAATCAGCCCCAGCATTTT. It encodes CASSSPSRANQPQHF.

This chain connects TRBV7-9 to TRBJ2-1, with 7 bases that match TRBD2. V gave up 3 bases and J gave up 5 bases; unmatched junction bases: 7. The CDR3 has 15 residues. Germline V CDR1 and CDR2: SEHNR, FQNEAQ (reference sequence). Here the CDR3 reads CASSFLETSHNEQFF. CDR3 DNA: TGTGCCAGCAGCTTTCTCGAGACTAGCCACAATGAGCAGTTCTTC.

V is TRBV14 and J is TRBJ1-1, with D unclear. CDR1 and CDR2 from the germline V gene are SGHDN and FVKESK. The CDR3 sequence is 13 residues long. Trimming removed 4 bases at V and 3 bases at J, with 9 bases between. The CDR3 loop reads CASSPGLDTEAFF. CDR3 nucleotide sequence: TGTGCCAGCAGCCCCGGACTGGACACTGAAGCTTTCTTT.

This chain joins TRBV11-2 and TRBJ2-2; 16 bases agree with TRBD2. The junction had 3 bases not matched to a gene; V was cut back by 7 bases and J by 4 bases. Germline V gene data show CDR1 as SGHAT and CDR2 as FQNNGV. The CDR3 has 16 amino acids. The CDR3 protein is CASKGLAGGVTGELFF. CDR3 coding DNA: TGTGCCAGCAAGGGACTAGCGGGAGGGGTCACCGGGGAGCTGTTTTTT.

This chain joins TRBV19 and TRBJ1-5; perhaps TRBD1 as D (5 bases). The CDR3 extends over 14 amino acids. The V and J ends lost 3 bases and 5 bases respectively, with 11 bases between them. Germline CDR1 and CDR2: LNHDA and SQIVND (reference sequence). CDR3 protein: CASSIRRGDQPQHF. In DNA, the CDR3 is TGTGCCAGTAGTATTAGGAGGGGTGATCAGCCCCAGCATTTT.

This clone is a singleton in its sample. This chain connects TRBV5-1 to TRBJ2-2; TRBD2 aligns across 10 bases. J lost 2 bases, V lost 4 bases, and 5 bases had no gene match. The germline gives CDR1 SGHRS, CDR2 YFSETQ. This CDR3 has 16 amino acids. CDR3 loop: CASSTGLAVNTGELFF. DNA of the CDR3: TGCGCCAGCAGCACCGGACTAGCGGTTAACACCGGGGAGCTGTTTTTT.

The chain combines TRBV18 with TRBJ2-5, with 7 bases aligning to TRBD1. Losses at the gene ends were 2 bases for V and 4 bases for J; bases not matched to a gene: 4. The germline V gene encodes CDR1 KGHSH and CDR2 LQKENI. This CDR3 is built from 14 residues. CDR3 nucleotide sequence: TGTGCCAGCTCACCAGAGACAGGGTCAGAGACCCAGTACTTC. This encodes CASSPETGSETQYF.

V is TRBV6-1 and J is TRBJ2-5; TRBD1 matches at 9 bases. CDR3 length: 14 residues. The V segment lost 3 bases and the J segment 3 bases; nucleotides outside the gene matches: 2. Germline assignment: CDR1 MNHNS and CDR2 SASEGT. The CDR3 here is CASSDTGGEETQYF. CDR3 bases: TGTGCCAGCAGTGACACAGGGGGCGAAGAGACCCAGTACTTC.

The gene calls are TRBV27 and TRBJ2-7, with D unresolved. The germline V gene has CDR1 MNHEY and CDR2 SMNVEV (reference sequence). The V and J ends lost 6 bases and 0 bases respectively, with 15 bases between them. This CDR3 region has 15 residues. CDR3 nucleotides: TGTGCCAGCAGCCGCGCCGGGTTGAACTCCTACGAGCAGTACTTC. Its protein is CASSRAGLNSYEQYF.

This chain uses TRBV6-6 with TRBJ1-1, with TRBD1 matching over 9 bases. Trimming cost V 0 bases and J 8 bases; bases outside gene matches: 7. This CDR3 spans 15 amino acids. Looked up from germline, CDR1 is MNHNY and CDR2 is SVGAGI (reference sequence). CDR3 amino acids: CASSYSGTGRGEAFF. In nucleotides, the CDR3 is TGTGCCAGCAGTTACTCCGGGACAGGGCGGGGAGAAGCTTTCTTT.

The V gene is TRBV7-9, the J gene TRBJ2-7; tentative D call: TRBD1 (5 bases). The ends were cut back, 6 bases at V and 6 bases at J, with 15 bases in the middle. The CDR3 is made up of 13 amino acids. Germline CDR1 is SEHNR and CDR2 is FQNEAQ (reference sequence). CDR3: CASSRGIVGEQYF. The CDR3 bases are TGTGCCAGCAGTAGGGGTATCGTCGGCGAGCAGTACTTC. Supplemented by reference TRBV7-9 and TRBJ2-7, the full variable domain reads DTGVSQNPRHKITKRGQNVTFRCDPISEHNRLYWYRQTLGQGPEFLTYFQNEAQLEKSRLLSDRFSAERPKGSFSTLEIQRTEQGDSAMYLCASSRGIVGEQYFGPGTRLTVT.

The rearrangement links TRBV6-4 to TRBJ1-1; D remains unclear. CDR3 length equals 15 residues. Germline V gene sequence: CDR1 MRHNA, CDR2 SNTAGT. Trimming pared 0 bases from V and 4 bases from J, leaving 12 bases between. The CDR3 DNA reads TGTGCCAGCAGTGACTCGATTTTCTCGGGCACTGAAGCTTTCTTT. Translated: CASSDSIFSGTEAFF.

This sequence joins TRBV19 and TRBJ2-7, with 8 bases fitting TRBD1. Losses at the gene ends were 5 bases for V and 1 base for J; bases not matched to a gene: 7. This CDR3 has 15 amino acids. The germline V gene encodes CDR1 LNHDA and CDR2 SQIVND (reference sequence). CDR3 amino acids: CASSARTGYSYEQYF. DNA for the CDR3: TGTGCCAGTAGTGCGAGGACAGGGTATTCCTACGAGCAGTACTTC.

The J gene is TRBJ2-7, the V gene TRBV28; 11 nucleotides line up with TRBD2. CDR1 MDHEN and CDR2 SYDVKM come from the germline V gene. The V segment lost 5 bases and the J segment 1 base; nucleotides outside the gene matches: 7. The CDR3 loop spans 16 amino acids. The CDR3 sequence: CASSPMGLAASYEQYF. CDR3 DNA sequence: TGTGCCAGCAGTCCCATGGGACTAGCGGCTTCCTACGAGCAGTACTTC.

The chain carries TRBV5-1 and TRBJ2-1; 13 nucleotides align to TRBD2. This CDR3 has 15 residues. Germline assignment: CDR1 SGHRS and CDR2 YFSETQ. The V gene end was trimmed by 6 bases and the J gene end by 5 bases; junction bases not matched to a gene: 5. DNA of the CDR3: TGCGCCAGCAAGGGACTAGCGGGACCTAACAATGAGCAGTTCTTC. Its protein product is CASKGLAGPNNEQFF.

This sequence joins TRBV30 and TRBJ1-4; D not resolved. V dropped 2 bases and J dropped 11 bases, with 18 bases sitting between them. The CDR3 has 14 residues. Germline values: CDR1 GTSNPN, CDR2 SVGIG (reference sequence). The CDR3: CAWSTYDGIGKLFF. The DNA of the CDR3 is TGTGCCTGGAGTACGTACGACGGGATAGGGAAACTGTTTTTT.

The rearrangement joins TRBV10-3 to TRBJ1-4; TRBD1 is a possible D gene (5 bases). CDR3 length: 16 amino acids. Germline lookup yields CDR1 ENHRY and CDR2 SYGVKD. Trimming stripped 3 bases from V and 6 bases from J, with 17 bases between. This chain's CDR3 is CAISDRERSGDEKLFF. The CDR3 region has the DNA TGTGCCATCAGTGACCGCGAACGGTCGGGGGATGAAAAACTGTTTTTT.

The V and J genes are TRBV7-4 and TRBJ1-5; D might be TRBD1 (6 bases). Per germline, CDR1 SGHVT and CDR2 SQSDAQ. With 3 bases removed from V and 4 bases from J, the gap between germline ends came to 13 bases. The CDR3 has 15 amino acids. CDR3 nucleotide sequence: TGTGCCAGCAGCTTTTGGGGGCGCAAAAATCAGCCCCAGCATTTT. It specifies CASSFWGRKNQPQHF.

The chain is built from TRBV7-6 and TRBJ2-1; 10 bases align to TRBD2. The J segment lost 7 bases and the V segment lost 1 base, leaving 13 bases of the junction unmatched. The germline V gene has CDR1 SGHVS and CDR2 FNYEAQ. The CDR3 covers 18 residues. CDR3 protein: CASSLVTGPSGGGNEQFF. The CDR3 DNA reads TGTGCCAGCAGCTTAGTTACTGGGCCTAGCGGGGGAGGGAATGAGCAGTTCTTC.

The chain has TRBV29-1 and TRBJ2-1; 10 positions match TRBD1. CDR3 length: 13 amino acids. After removal of 7 bases from V and 6 bases from J, the junction contained 6 bases not matched to a gene. Germline lookup yields CDR1 SQVTM and CDR2 ANQGSEA. CDR3: CSAPGQGFNEQFF. DNA for the CDR3: TGCAGCGCTCCGGGACAGGGGTTCAATGAGCAGTTCTTC.

The chain is built from TRBV11-2 and TRBJ2-3; D is uncertain. Looked up from germline, CDR1 is SGHAT and CDR2 is FQNNGV. CDR3 length equals 15 residues. The germline V and J ends were trimmed by 7 bases and 4 bases, with 18 bases remaining between them. The CDR3: CASTNPHLGADTQYF. In nucleotides, the CDR3 is TGTGCCAGCACCAACCCCCACTTGGGCGCAGATACGCAGTATTTT.

The rearrangement joins TRBV6-1 to TRBJ2-7; TRBD1 might be the D (5 bases). Germline values: CDR1 MNHNS, CDR2 SASEGT. Trimming stripped 7 bases from V and 7 bases from J, with 14 bases between. CDR3 size: 12 residues. DNA of the CDR3: TGTGCCAGCAAAGGGGAAACTAATGAGCAGTACTTC. Amino acid sequence: CASKGETNEQYF.

This clone has just a few counts. This chain links TRBV5-1 with TRBJ1-2, with TRBD1 matching over 7 bases. CDR3 length equals 14 residues. The V segment lost 4 bases and the J segment 5 bases; nucleotides outside the gene matches: 8. Germline V gene data show CDR1 as SGHRS and CDR2 as YFSETQ. This CDR3 reads CASSTTGEWYGYTF. The CDR3, as DNA: TGCGCCAGCAGCACCACAGGGGAGTGGTATGGCTACACCTTC. Looking up the rest from reference TRBV5-1 and TRBJ1-2 gives the full variable domain: KAGVTQTPRYLIKTRGQQVTLSCSPISGHRSVSWYQQTPGQGLQFLFEYFSETQRNKGNFPGRFSGRQFSNSRSEMNVSTLELGDSALYLCASSTTGEWYGYTFGSGTRLTVV.

The chain joins TRBV30 to TRBJ2-7; TRBD1 matches 7 bases. There are 14 residues in the CDR3. Germline V lookup: CDR1 GTSNPN, CDR2 SVGIG (reference sequence). After removal of 4 bases from V and 6 bases from J, the junction contained 12 bases not matched to a gene. CDR3 loop: CAWTRTGRFSEQYF. The CDR3 nucleotides read TGTGCCTGGACTCGGACAGGTCGTTTTAGCGAGCAGTACTTC.

The chain carries TRBV7-8 and TRBJ2-5; 8 bases line up with TRBD2. This CDR3 contains 13 residues. CDR1 is SGHVS, CDR2 FQNEAQ, per germline. Germline trimming cut 5 bases from V and 9 bases from J; bases unmatched to any gene: 8. The DNA for the CDR3 is TGTGCCAGCAGCCTATCGGGAGGGACTTCCCAGTACTTC. It codes for CASSLSGGTSQYF.

V usage is TRBV18 and J usage is TRBJ2-3, with 7 bases that match TRBD2. CDR1 is KGHSH and CDR2 is LQKENI in the germline V gene. CDR3 length: 15 amino acids. With 4 bases clipped from V and 2 bases from J, the junction kept 6 bases outside the gene matches. The CDR3 spells CASSLSGEVTDTQYF. CDR3 sequence (DNA): TGTGCCAGCTCACTCAGCGGGGAAGTCACAGATACGCAGTATTTT.